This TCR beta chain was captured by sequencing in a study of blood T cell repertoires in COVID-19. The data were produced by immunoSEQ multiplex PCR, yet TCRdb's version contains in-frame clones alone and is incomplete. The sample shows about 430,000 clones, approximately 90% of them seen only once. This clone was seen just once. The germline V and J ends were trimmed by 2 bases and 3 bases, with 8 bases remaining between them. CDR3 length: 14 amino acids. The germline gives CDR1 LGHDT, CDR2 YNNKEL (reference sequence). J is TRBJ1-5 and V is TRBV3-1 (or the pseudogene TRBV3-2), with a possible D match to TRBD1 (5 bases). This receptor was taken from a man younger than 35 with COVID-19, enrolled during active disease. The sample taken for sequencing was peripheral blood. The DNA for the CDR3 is TGTGCCAGCAGCCAACAGGGACTCAATCAGCCCCAGCATTTT. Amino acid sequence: CASSQQGLNQPQHF.